This T cell receptor (beta chain) comes out of a study of T cell responses to AZD1222 COVID-19 vaccine. Sequenced by immunoSEQ multiplex PCR; TCRdb stores in-frame clones only, minus some. The sample lists around 120,000 clones; over 75% were seen once. Per germline, CDR1 SGHDT and CDR2 YYEEEE. With V trimmed by 0 bases and J by 9 bases, 0 bases remained unmatched. This CDR3 contains 14 residues. The sequence derives from an adult in good health. The gene calls are TRBV5-6 and TRBJ1-6, with 10 bases lining up with TRBD1. The specimen comprised peripheral blood, sampled on day 0 of AZD1222 vaccination. Here the CDR3 reads CASSLGTGGSPLHF. The CDR3 DNA reads TGTGCCAGCAGCTTGGGGACAGGGGGTTCACCCCTCCACTTT.